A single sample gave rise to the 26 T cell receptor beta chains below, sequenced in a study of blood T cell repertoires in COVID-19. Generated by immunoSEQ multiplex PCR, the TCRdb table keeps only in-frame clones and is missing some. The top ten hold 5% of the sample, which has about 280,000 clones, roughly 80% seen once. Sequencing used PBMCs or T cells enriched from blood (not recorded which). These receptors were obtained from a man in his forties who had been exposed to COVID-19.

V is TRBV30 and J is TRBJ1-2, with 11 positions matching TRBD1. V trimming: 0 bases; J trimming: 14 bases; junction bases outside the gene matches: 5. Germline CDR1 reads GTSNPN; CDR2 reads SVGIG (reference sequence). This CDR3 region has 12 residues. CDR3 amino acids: CAWSVRGQGVTF. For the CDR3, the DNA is TGTGCCTGGAGTGTCCGGGGACAGGGGGTTACCTTC. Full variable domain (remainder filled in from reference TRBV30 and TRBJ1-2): SQTIHQWPATLVQPVGSPLSLECTVEGTSNPNLYWYRQAAGRGLQLLFYSVGIGQISSEVPQNLSASRPQDRQFILSSKKLLLSDSGFYLCAWSVRGQGVTFGSGTRLTVV.

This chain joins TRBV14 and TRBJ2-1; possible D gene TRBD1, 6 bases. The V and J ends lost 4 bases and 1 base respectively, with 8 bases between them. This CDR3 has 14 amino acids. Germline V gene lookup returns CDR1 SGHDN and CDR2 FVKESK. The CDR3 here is CASSRQVSYNEQFF. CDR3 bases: TGTGCCAGCAGCCGACAGGTATCCTACAATGAGCAGTTCTTC.

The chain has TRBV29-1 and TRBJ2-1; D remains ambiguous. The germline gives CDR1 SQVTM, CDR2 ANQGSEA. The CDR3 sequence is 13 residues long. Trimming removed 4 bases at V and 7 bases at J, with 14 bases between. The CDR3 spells CSVAPAYWNEQFF. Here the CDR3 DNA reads TGCAGCGTTGCCCCCGCCTACTGGAATGAGCAGTTCTTC.

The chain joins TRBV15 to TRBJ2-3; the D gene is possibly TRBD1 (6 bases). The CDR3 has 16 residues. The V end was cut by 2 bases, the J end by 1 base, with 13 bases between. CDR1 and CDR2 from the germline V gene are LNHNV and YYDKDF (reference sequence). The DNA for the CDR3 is TGTGCCACCAGCAGAAACCGGGACATCCGCACAGATACGCAGTATTTT. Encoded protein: CATSRNRDIRTDTQYF.

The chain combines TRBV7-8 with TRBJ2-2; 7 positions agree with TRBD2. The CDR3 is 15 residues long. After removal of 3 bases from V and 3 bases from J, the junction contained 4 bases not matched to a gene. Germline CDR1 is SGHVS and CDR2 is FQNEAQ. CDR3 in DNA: TGTGCCAGCAGCTTGGGAGGGGCCGACACCGGGGAGCTGTTTTTT. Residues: CASSLGGADTGELFF.

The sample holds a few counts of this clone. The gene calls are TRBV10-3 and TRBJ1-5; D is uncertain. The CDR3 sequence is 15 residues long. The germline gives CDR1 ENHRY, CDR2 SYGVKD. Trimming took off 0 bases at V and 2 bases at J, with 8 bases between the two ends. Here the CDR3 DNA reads TGTGCCATCAGTGAGTCCTCAGATCGCAATCAGCCCCAGCATTTT. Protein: CAISESSDRNQPQHF.

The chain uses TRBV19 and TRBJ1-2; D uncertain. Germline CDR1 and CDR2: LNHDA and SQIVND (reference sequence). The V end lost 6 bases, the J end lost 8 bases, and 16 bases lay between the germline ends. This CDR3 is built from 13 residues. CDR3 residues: CASREDHLEGYTF. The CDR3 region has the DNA TGTGCCAGTAGGGAGGACCACCTCGAGGGCTACACCTTC.

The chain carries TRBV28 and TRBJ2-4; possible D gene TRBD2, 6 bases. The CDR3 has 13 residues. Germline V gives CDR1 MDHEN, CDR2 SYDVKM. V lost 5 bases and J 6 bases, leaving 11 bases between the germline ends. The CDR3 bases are TGTGCCAGCAGTAGGCAGGGAGGAAACATTCAGTACTTC. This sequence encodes CASSRQGGNIQYF.

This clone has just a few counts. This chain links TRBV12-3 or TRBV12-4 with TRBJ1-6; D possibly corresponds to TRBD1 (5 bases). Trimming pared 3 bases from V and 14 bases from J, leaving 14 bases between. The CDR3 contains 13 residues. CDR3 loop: CASSFAGLKALHF. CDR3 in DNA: TGTGCCAGCAGTTTTGCAGGGCTCAAGGCCCTCCACTTT.

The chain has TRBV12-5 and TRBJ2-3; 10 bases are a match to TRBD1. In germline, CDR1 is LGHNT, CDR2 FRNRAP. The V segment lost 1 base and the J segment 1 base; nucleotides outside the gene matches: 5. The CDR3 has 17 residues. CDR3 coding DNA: TGTGCTAGTGGTTTGGGGGACAGGGGACGGGGCACAGATACGCAGTATTTT. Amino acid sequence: CASGLGDRGRGTDTQYF.

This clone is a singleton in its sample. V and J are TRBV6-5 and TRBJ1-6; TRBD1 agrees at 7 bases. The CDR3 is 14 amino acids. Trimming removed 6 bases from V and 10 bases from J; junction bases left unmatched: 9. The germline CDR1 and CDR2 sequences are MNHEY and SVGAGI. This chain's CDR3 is CASRTGTEGSPLHF. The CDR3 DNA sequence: TGTGCCAGCAGGACCGGGACAGAGGGATCACCCCTCCACTTT.

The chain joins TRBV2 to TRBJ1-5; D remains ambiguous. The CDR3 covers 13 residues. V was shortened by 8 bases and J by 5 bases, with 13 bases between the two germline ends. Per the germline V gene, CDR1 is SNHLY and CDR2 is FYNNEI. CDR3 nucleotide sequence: TGTGCCAGCCACCTAAGTAACTATCAGCCCCAGCATTTT. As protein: CASHLSNYQPQHF.

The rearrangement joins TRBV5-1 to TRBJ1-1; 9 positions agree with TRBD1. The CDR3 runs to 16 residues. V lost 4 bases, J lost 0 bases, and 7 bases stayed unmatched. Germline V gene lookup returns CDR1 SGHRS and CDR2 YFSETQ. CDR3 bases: TGCGCCAGCAGCATCACAGGGGGCTTAATGAACACTGAAGCTTTCTTT. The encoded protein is CASSITGGLMNTEAFF.

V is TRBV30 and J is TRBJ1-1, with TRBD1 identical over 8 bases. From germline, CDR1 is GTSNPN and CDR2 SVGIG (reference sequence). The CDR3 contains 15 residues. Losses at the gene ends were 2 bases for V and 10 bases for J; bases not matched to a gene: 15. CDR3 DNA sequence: TGTGCCTGGAGTCCCGGACTAGACAGGGGAGTTTCAGCTTTCTTT. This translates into CAWSPGLDRGVSAFF.

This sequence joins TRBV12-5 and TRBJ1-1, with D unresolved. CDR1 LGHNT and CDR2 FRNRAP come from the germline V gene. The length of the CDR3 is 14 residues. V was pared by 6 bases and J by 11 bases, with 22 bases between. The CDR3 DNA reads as TGTGCTAGTGGCACCGGGGTAAGGGAACCGCGGGCTTTCTTT. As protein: CASGTGVREPRAFF.

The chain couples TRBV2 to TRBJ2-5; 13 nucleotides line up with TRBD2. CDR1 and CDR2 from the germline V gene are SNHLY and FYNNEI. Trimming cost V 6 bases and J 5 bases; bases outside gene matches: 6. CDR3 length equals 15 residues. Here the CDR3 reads CASRLTSGGFETQYF. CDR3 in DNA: TGTGCCAGCAGGTTGACTAGCGGGGGGTTTGAGACCCAGTACTTC.

CDR3: CASRAGLAGNNEQFF. As DNA, the CDR3 is TGCGCCAGCAGGGCCGGACTAGCGGGGAACAATGAGCAGTTCTTC. This chain joins TRBV5-1 and TRBJ2-1; 12 bases fit TRBD2. Germline CDR1 SGHRS, CDR2 YFSETQ. This CDR3 region has 15 residues. Trimming removed 5 bases from V and 5 bases from J; junction bases left unmatched: 5.

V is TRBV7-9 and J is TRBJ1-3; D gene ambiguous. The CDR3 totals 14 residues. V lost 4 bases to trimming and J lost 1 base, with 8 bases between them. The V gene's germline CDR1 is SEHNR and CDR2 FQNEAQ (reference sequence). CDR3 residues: CASSYVESGNTIYF. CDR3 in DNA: TGTGCCAGCAGCTACGTAGAGTCTGGAAACACCATATATTTT.

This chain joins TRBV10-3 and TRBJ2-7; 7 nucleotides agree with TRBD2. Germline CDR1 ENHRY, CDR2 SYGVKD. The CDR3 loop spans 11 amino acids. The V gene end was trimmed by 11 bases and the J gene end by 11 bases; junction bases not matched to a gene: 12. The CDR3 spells CAAKSIGGEYF. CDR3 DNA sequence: TGTGCCGCAAAATCCATTGGGGGGGAGTACTTC.

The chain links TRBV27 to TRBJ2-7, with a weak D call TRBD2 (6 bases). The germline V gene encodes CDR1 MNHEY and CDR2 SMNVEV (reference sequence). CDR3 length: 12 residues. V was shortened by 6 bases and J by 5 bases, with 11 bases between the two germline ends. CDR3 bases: TGTGCCAGCAGGTCCGGGAGCGACGAGCAGTACTTC. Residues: CASRSGSDEQYF.

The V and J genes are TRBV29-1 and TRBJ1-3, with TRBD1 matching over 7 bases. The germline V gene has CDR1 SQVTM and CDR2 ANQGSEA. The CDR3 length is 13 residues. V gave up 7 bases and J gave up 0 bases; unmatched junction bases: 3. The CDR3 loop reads CSAGQSSGNTIYF. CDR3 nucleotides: TGCAGCGCGGGACAGAGCTCTGGAAACACCATATATTTT.

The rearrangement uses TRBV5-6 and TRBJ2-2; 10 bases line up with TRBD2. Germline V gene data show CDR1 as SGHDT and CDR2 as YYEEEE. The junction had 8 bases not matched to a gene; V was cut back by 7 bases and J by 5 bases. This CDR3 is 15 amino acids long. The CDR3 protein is CASYLAGVYTGELFF. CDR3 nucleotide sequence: TGTGCCAGCTATCTAGCGGGAGTGTATACCGGGGAGCTGTTTTTT.

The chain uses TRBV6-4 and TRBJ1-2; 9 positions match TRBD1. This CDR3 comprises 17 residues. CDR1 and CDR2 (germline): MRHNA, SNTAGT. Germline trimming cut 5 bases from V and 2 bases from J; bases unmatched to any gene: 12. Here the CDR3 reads CASSKGYRGRGNYGYTF. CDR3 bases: TGTGCCAGCAGTAAAGGATACAGGGGGCGAGGGAACTATGGCTACACCTTC.

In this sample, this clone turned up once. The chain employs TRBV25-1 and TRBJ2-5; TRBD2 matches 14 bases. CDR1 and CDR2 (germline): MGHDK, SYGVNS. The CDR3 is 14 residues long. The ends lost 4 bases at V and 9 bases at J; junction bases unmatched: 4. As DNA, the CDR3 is TGTGCCAGCAGTGTGAGACTAGCGGGAGGGTCCCAGTACTTC. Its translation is CASSVRLAGGSQYF.

CDR3 DNA sequence: TGTGCCAGCTCACCAACCCAGGTTTTGCCCGATAGGGGCTACACCTTC. As protein: CASSPTQVLPDRGYTF. V gene TRBV18 combines with J gene TRBJ1-2; D remains unclear. The CDR3 is made up of 16 amino acids. V lost 2 bases and J 8 bases, leaving 21 bases between the germline ends. CDR1 is KGHSH and CDR2 is LQKENI in the germline V gene.

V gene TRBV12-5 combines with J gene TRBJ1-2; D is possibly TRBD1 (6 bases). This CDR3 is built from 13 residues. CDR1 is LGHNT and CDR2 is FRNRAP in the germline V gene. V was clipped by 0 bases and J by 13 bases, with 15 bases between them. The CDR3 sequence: CASGLVGQTPITF. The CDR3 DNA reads TGTGCTAGTGGTTTGGTAGGACAGACCCCGATCACCTTC.